This T cell receptor beta chain was identified during a study of shared clonotypes between healthy human individuals. Study findings and constraints: The naive CD4 repertoires of a handful of donors were compared, and approximately 4.7% of clonotypes were shared.

In the case of this clone: Its target is unknown.

The CDR3 contains 15 residues. V gave up 7 bases and J gave up 0 bases, with 18 bases separating them. From germline, CDR1 is GTSNPN and CDR2 SVGIG (reference sequence). A split of CD4+ cells into CD45RA+ naive and CD45RA-negative memory subsets was performed. It was at deep level that the assay was run. The DNA input per sorted-subset replicate PCR was about 0.2 ug, corresponding to roughly 30,000 T cell genomes. Sequencing used immunoSEQ multiplex PCR; TCRdb keeps in-frame clones, though not all of them. The sample records about 990,000 clones, approximately 80% being singletons. Sequenced input: memory CD4+ T cells from PBMCs. Subset reported: CD45RA-negative fraction. This chain joins TRBV30 and TRBJ2-5, with D possibly being TRBD1 or TRBD2 (6 bases each). The clonotype originates from a man aged 18-30 years in good health. Some clones in this sample may be carry-over from other donors' samples. CDR3 sequence: CASGDLGGYQETQYF. CDR3 coding DNA: TGTGCCTCGGGTGATCTAGGGGGGTACCAAGAGACCCAGTACTTC.